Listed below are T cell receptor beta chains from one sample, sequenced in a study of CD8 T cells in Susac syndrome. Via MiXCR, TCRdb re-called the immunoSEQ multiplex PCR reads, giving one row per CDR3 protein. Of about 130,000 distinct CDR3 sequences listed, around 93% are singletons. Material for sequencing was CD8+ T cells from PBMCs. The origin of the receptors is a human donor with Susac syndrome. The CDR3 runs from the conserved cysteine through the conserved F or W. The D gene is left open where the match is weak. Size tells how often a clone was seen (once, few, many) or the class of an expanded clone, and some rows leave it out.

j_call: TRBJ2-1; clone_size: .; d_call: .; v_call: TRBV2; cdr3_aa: CASSEAGHEQFF; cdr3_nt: TGTGCCAGCAGTGAGGCTGGGCATGAGCAGTTCTTC
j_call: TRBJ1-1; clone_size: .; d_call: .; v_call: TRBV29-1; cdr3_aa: CSVSTGTNTEAFF; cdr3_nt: TGCAGCGTTTCTACAGGGACCAACACTGAAGCTTTCTTT
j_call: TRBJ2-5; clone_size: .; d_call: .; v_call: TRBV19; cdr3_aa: CASSIEETQYF; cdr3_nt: TGTGCCAGTAGTATTGAGGAGACCCAGTACTTC
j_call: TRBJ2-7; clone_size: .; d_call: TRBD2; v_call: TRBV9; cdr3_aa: CASSARTSGSAYEQYF; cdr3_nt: TGTGCCAGCAGCGCTAGGACTAGCGGGAGCGCGTACGAGCAGTACTTC
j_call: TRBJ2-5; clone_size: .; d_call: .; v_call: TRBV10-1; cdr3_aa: CASSEQGGETQYF; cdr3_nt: TGCGCCAGCAGTGAACAGGGTGGCGAGACCCAGTACTTC
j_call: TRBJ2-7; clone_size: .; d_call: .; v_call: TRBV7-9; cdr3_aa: CASSPLVEQYF; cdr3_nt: TGTGCCAGCAGCCCGCTCGTAGAGCAGTACTTC
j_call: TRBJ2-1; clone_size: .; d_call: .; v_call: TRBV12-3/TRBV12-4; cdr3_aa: CASSNNEQFF; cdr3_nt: TGTGCCAGCAGCAACAATGAGCAGTTCTTC
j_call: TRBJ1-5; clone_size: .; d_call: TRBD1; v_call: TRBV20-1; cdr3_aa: CSARGGTGGHWNQPQHF; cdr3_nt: TGCAGTGCTAGAGGGGGCACAGGGGGCCATTGGAATCAGCCCCAGCATTTT
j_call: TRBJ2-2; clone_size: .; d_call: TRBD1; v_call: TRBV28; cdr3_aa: CASSGPGGTTGELFF; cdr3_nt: TGTGCCAGCAGTGGACCAGGGGGCACCACCGGGGAGCTGTTTTTT
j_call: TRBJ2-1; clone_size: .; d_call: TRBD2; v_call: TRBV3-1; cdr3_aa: CASSPARGGGYERAFNEQFF; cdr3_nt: TGTGCCAGCAGCCCCGCTCGGGGGGGTGGTTACGAGCGGGCCTTCAATGAGCAGTTCTTC
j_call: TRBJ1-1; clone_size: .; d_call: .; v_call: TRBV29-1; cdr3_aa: CSVESEISDQGRAFF; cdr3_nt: TGCAGCGTTGAATCGGAAATCAGCGATCAGGGACGCGCTTTCTTT
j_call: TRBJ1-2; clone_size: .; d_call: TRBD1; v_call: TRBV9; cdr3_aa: CASSGGTEKNYGYTF; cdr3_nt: TGTGCCAGCAGCGGGGGGACAGAAAAAAACTATGGCTACACCTTC
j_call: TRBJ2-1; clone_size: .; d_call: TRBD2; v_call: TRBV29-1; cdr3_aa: CSISGSGYNEQFF; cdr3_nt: TGCAGCATAAGCGGGAGTGGGTACAATGAGCAGTTCTTC
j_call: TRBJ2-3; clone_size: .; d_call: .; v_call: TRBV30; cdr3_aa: CAWSSGSTDTQYF; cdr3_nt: TGTGCCTGGAGTAGCGGGAGCACAGATACGCAGTATTTT
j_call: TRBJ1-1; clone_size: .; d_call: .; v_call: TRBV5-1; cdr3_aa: CASSFGDAEGEAFF; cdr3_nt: TGCGCCAGCAGCTTCGGAGACGCAGAGGGGGAAGCTTTCTTT
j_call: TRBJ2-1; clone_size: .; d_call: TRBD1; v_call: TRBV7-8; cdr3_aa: CASSPSGTAYNEQFF; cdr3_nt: TGTGCCAGCAGCCCCTCCGGGACAGCCTACAATGAGCAGTTCTTC
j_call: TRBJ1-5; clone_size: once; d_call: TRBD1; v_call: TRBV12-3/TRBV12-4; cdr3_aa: CASSGQGVQPQHF; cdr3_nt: TGTGCCAGCAGTGGACAGGGTGTTCAGCCCCAGCATTTT
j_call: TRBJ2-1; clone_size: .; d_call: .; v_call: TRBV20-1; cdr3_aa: CSARDWEGYNEQFF; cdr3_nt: TGCAGTGCTAGAGATTGGGAAGGATACAATGAGCAGTTCTTC
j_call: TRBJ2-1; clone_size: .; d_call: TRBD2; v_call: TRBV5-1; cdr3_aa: CASSLEAGGPNYNEQFF; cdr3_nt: TGCGCCAGCAGCTTGGAGGCGGGAGGGCCGAATTACAATGAGCAGTTCTTC
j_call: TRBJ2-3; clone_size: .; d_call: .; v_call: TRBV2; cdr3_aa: CASSDLVTDTQYF; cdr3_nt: TGTGCCAGCAGTGACCTAGTCACGGATACGCAGTATTTT
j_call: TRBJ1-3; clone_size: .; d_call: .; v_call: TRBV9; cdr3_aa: CASSVAGVYSGNTIYF; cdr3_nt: TGTGCCAGCAGCGTAGCGGGTGTTTACTCTGGAAACACCATATATTTT
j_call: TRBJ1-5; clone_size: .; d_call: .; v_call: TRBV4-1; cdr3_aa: CASSQELSNQPQHF; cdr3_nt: TGCGCCAGCAGCCAGGAACTGAGCAATCAGCCCCAGCATTTT
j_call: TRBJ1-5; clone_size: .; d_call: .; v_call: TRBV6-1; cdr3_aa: CASSEWASADSNQPQHF; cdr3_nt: TGTGCCAGCAGTGAATGGGCGTCGGCAGATAGCAATCAGCCCCAGCATTTT
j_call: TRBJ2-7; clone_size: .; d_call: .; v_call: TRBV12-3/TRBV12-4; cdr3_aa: CASRQGVSLYEQYF; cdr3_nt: TGTGCCAGCAGACAGGGAGTAAGCCTCTACGAGCAGTACTTC